This T cell receptor (beta chain) came from a study of cytomegalovirus exposure and HLA in healthy donors. A multiplex PCR was run with 60 Vbeta primers and 13 Jbeta primers. Clones were read by immunoSEQ multiplex PCR, and TCRdb kept only the in-frame ones, dropping some. The table lists over 120,000 clones, 70% of them singletons. General study results and limits: Follow-up analysis found HLA locus-dependent TCR association rates, highest for DRB1 and lowest for HLA-C. It was about 180 TCR beta chains that were listed as cytomegalovirus-associated.

This clone was seen a few times. Its antigen remains unidentified. The CDR3 sequence is 14 residues long. CDR1 LNHNV and CDR2 YYDKDF come from the germline V gene (reference sequence). Trimming took 4 bases from V and 4 from J, leaving 10 bases between them. The chain couples TRBV15 to TRBJ1-4, with D possibly TRBD1 on 5 matching bases. The sequence was collected from a woman in her sixties in good health and CMV-seropositive. Sequencing was carried out using PBMCs. In nucleotides, the CDR3 is TGTGCCACCAGCAATAGACAGAATAATGAAAAACTGTTTTTT. The encoded protein is CATSNRQNNEKLFF.